This T cell receptor beta chain stems from a study of T cells in Graves' hyperthyroidism and ophthalmopathy. The CDR3 length is 20 residues. Trimming took 4 bases from V and 1 from J, leaving 28 bases between them. The germline V gene has CDR1 MGHRA and CDR2 YSYEKL. TCR beta CDR3 regions were amplified from RNA. When the TCR CDR3 underwent first-round RT-PCR, the HTBI primer set was used. TCRdb recomputed calls from the multiplex PCR reads with MiXCR, one row per CDR3 protein. The sample lists 540,000 or so distinct CDR3 sequences, 15% to 17% occurring once. Findings and caveats of the study: Median prediction lead before ophthalmopathy onset was 5 to 7.5 months with the model. Blood samples included most of the expanded thyroid clonotypes exceeding 0.001.

Hyperthyroidism was newly diagnosed in patients aged 18 to 65 (duration under 2 months). There are many counts of this clonotype. What it recognizes is unknown. This sequence joins TRBV4-1 and TRBJ2-5, with a weak D call TRBD2 (5 bases). The receptor was derived from a young woman with Graves' hyperthyroidism. Sequencing was done on a sample of blood. This CDR3 is CASSRNHGLTLTESQETQYF. CDR3 nucleotide sequence: TGCGCCAGCAGCCGAAACCACGGACTGACCCTCACGGAAAGCCAAGAGACCCAGTACTTC.